Following are 31 T cell receptor beta chains from one sample sequenced in a study of blood T cell repertoires in COVID-19. Clones were read by immunoSEQ multiplex PCR, and TCRdb kept only the in-frame ones, dropping some. The sample includes nearly 95,000 clones, roughly 84% seen only once; the top ten take roughly 4.5%. The sample taken for sequencing was peripheral blood. These receptors originate from a woman of 80 years or more with acute or convalescent COVID-19.

The chain links TRBV19 to TRBJ2-1; 7 bases align to TRBD2. V gave up 5 bases and J gave up 2 bases; unmatched junction bases: 3. CDR1 is LNHDA and CDR2 is SQIVND in the germline V gene (reference sequence). The CDR3 totals 14 residues. CDR3 nucleotides: TGTGCCAGTAGTGGGGAGGGGCCCTACAATGAGCAGTTCTTC. Protein product: CASSGEGPYNEQFF.

CDR3 DNA: TGTGCCAGCAGCGCCAGACAACAAGGCGGCTACACCTTC. Protein: CASSARQQGGYTF. The rearrangement uses TRBV7-9 and TRBJ1-2, with no clear D. This CDR3 spans 13 amino acids. Trimming shortened V by 5 bases and J by 8 bases, and 15 bases separated the two germline ends. CDR1 and CDR2 from the germline V gene are SEHNR and FQNEAQ (reference sequence).

The rearrangement joins TRBV30 to TRBJ2-2, with 8 bases fitting TRBD2. CDR3 length: 16 residues. The ends lost 0 bases at V and 7 bases at J; junction bases unmatched: 10. Per germline, CDR1 GTSNPN and CDR2 SVGIG (reference sequence). CDR3 DNA sequence: TGTGCCTGGAGTGTACAAAGCGGGAGAGGGTTCGGGGAGCTGTTTTTT. Protein: CAWSVQSGRGFGELFF.

The gene calls are TRBV30 and TRBJ2-1, with TRBD2 matching 8 bases. The CDR3 spans 14 residues. Germline V gene sequence: CDR1 GTSNPN, CDR2 SVGIG (reference sequence). The ends lost 2 bases at V and 5 bases at J; junction bases unmatched: 5. This chain's CDR3 is CAWSRLARNNEQFF. The CDR3 DNA reads TGTGCCTGGAGTAGACTAGCGCGAAACAATGAGCAGTTCTTC.

The chain has TRBV7-2 and TRBJ2-1, with 12 bases fitting TRBD2. This CDR3 has 16 amino acids. Germline V gene sequence: CDR1 SGHTA, CDR2 FQGNSA. The junction had 6 bases not matched to a gene; V was cut back by 3 bases and J by 6 bases. As DNA, the CDR3 is TGTGCCAGCAGCTTTTTTGCTAGCGGGGGGGCCAATGAGCAGTTCTTC. This sequence encodes CASSFFASGGANEQFF.

This rearrangement joins TRBV19 to TRBJ2-6; D possibly corresponds to TRBD1 (6 bases). CDR3 length equals 17 residues. CDR1 is LNHDA, CDR2 SQIVND, per germline (reference sequence). V was pared by 7 bases and J by 1 base, with 17 bases between. CDR3 loop: CASTSAGQLSGANVLTF. CDR3 nucleotides: TGTGCCAGTACCTCGGCCGGACAGTTATCTGGGGCCAACGTCCTGACTTTC.

The gene calls are TRBV6-1 and TRBJ1-1; D call uncertain. The CDR3 contains 14 residues. V gave up 1 base and J gave up 7 bases, with 13 bases separating them. Per the germline V gene, CDR1 is MNHNS and CDR2 is SASEGT. This CDR3 reads CASSEGAGIREAFF. The CDR3 DNA sequence: TGTGCCAGCAGTGAAGGCGCAGGAATCCGTGAAGCTTTCTTT.

This chain connects TRBV3-1 (or the pseudogene TRBV3-2) to TRBJ2-5; D is unclear. There are 14 residues in the CDR3. Trimming stripped 4 bases from V and 5 bases from J, with 14 bases between. Germline CDR1 and CDR2: LGHDT and YNNKEL (reference sequence). The CDR3 DNA sequence: TGTGCCAGCAGCCCTAGAGGCGCCGGGGAGACCCAGTACTTC. Encoded protein: CASSPRGAGETQYF.

As regards this clone: Other DNA sequences in this sample translate to the same CDR3. J is TRBJ1-3 and V is TRBV3-1 (or the pseudogene TRBV3-2), with a possible D match to TRBD1 (5 bases). This CDR3 has 14 residues. Germline V gene sequence: CDR1 LGHDT, CDR2 YNNKEL (reference sequence). Between the trimmed V and J ends, which lost 0 bases and 2 bases, there was a span of 5 bases. The CDR3 sequence is CASSQDRAGNTIYF. The DNA for the CDR3 is TGTGCCAGCAGCCAAGACAGGGCTGGAAACACCATATATTTT.

The chain couples TRBV6-5 to TRBJ2-2; 8 nucleotides line up with TRBD2. Germline V gene data show CDR1 as MNHEY and CDR2 as SVGAGI. Losses at the gene ends were 7 bases for V and 5 bases for J; bases not matched to a gene: 3. The CDR3 length is 13 residues. The chain's CDR3 is CASTASGTGELFF. In nucleotides, the CDR3 is TGTGCCAGCACGGCTAGCGGGACCGGGGAGCTGTTTTTT.

The chain is built from TRBV6-5 and TRBJ2-3; 9 bases align to TRBD1. This CDR3 has 15 amino acids. Germline V lookup: CDR1 MNHEY, CDR2 SVGAGI. Trimming removed 5 bases from V and 1 base from J; junction bases left unmatched: 4. The CDR3 protein is CASSLGDRGTDTQYF. The CDR3 DNA follows: TGTGCCAGCAGTCTTGGGGACAGGGGCACAGATACGCAGTATTTT.

J is TRBJ2-7 and V is TRBV6-5; tentative D call: TRBD1 (6 bases). Deletions cut 6 bases from V and 6 bases from J, with 21 bases between. The V gene's germline CDR1 is MNHEY and CDR2 SVGAGI. The CDR3 covers 15 residues. The CDR3 nucleotides read TGTGCCAGCAGCCCGACAGGCGGCCCAGCGAGCGAGCAGTACTTC. Its translation is CASSPTGGPASEQYF.

This chain connects TRBV28 to TRBJ2-1; 9 positions agree with TRBD2. V lost 6 bases, J lost 3 bases, and 9 bases stayed unmatched. Germline V gene data show CDR1 as MDHEN and CDR2 as SYDVKM. CDR3 length: 16 residues. The CDR3 coding sequence is TGTGCCAGCAGCCAGCCCGGGACTAGCAACTACAATGAGCAGTTCTTC. Residues: CASSQPGTSNYNEQFF.

The rearrangement joins TRBV7-9 to TRBJ2-3; D is unresolved. The CDR3 length is 15 residues. V shed 3 bases and J shed 2 bases, with 12 bases lying between them. The germline CDR1 and CDR2 sequences are SEHNR and FQNEAQ (reference sequence). The CDR3 sequence: CASSFSTSDTDTQYF. CDR3 DNA sequence: TGTGCCAGCAGCTTTTCCACCAGTGACACAGATACGCAGTATTTT.

V gene TRBV5-6 combines with J gene TRBJ2-7; D might be TRBD2 (7 bases). CDR1 is SGHDT and CDR2 is YYEEEE in the germline V gene. V was shortened by 3 bases and J by 11 bases, with 15 bases between the two germline ends. This CDR3 region has 12 residues. The CDR3 DNA reads as TGTGCCAGCAGCTCGAGGGGGGGCGCGGAGTACTTC. As protein: CASSSRGGAEYF.

The rearrangement links TRBV19 to TRBJ1-2; 9 nucleotides line up with TRBD1. Germline V gene data show CDR1 as LNHDA and CDR2 as SQIVND (reference sequence). The CDR3 is made up of 19 amino acids. V trimming: 5 bases; J trimming: 6 bases; junction bases outside the gene matches: 22. CDR3 nucleotide sequence: TGTGCCAGTAGTCCCTCGCCTTCGACAGGGGGTGTCCTTTCGGATGGCTACACCTTC. Protein: CASSPSPSTGGVLSDGYTF.

The J gene is TRBJ2-3, the V gene TRBV29-1; D might be TRBD1 (5 bases). V lost 7 bases to trimming and J lost 4 bases, with 21 bases between them. The CDR3 spans 15 residues. CDR1 and CDR2 from the germline V gene are SQVTM and ANQGSEA. The CDR3 DNA reads TGCAGCGCCGGTCGTCGTACAGGCAGCGCAGATACGCAGTATTTT. Encoded protein: CSAGRRTGSADTQYF.

This chain links TRBV11-2 with TRBJ1-2; D ambiguous. This CDR3 contains 14 residues. Deletions cut 7 bases from V and 2 bases from J, with 14 bases between. The germline V gene encodes CDR1 SGHAT and CDR2 FQNNGV. CDR3 sequence reads: CASKVGQANYGYTF. The CDR3 DNA reads as TGTGCCAGCAAAGTCGGTCAGGCAAACTATGGCTACACCTTC.

This chain uses TRBV10-1 with TRBJ2-3; D is possibly TRBD2 (7 bases). CDR1 and CDR2 (germline): WNHNN, SYGVQD (reference sequence). The CDR3 is made up of 17 amino acids. V was cut by 10 bases and J by 4 bases, with 27 bases left in between. DNA for the CDR3: TGCGCCACCTCAGACACCCAGACTAGCCCAGGGGCAGATACGCAGTATTTT. Its translation: CATSDTQTSPGADTQYF.

There are a few counts of this clone. The rearrangement joins TRBV7-9 to TRBJ2-5; the D gene is possibly TRBD1 (6 bases). The CDR3 is 14 amino acids. Germline V lookup: CDR1 SEHNR, CDR2 FQNEAQ (reference sequence). The V gene lost 3 bases and the J gene lost 5 bases, with 13 bases spanning the gap. In nucleotides, the CDR3 is TGTGCCAGCAGCTTTCTCCAGGGGTGGGAGACCCAGTACTTC. Translation gives CASSFLQGWETQYF.

This clone was seen just once. V usage is TRBV24-1 and J usage is TRBJ1-1; 8 nucleotides align to TRBD1. Germline loops: CDR1 KGHDR, CDR2 SFDVKD. Losses at the gene ends were 10 bases for V and 3 bases for J; bases not matched to a gene: 6. The CDR3 is 13 amino acids. The CDR3 DNA reads TGTGCCACTAAACAGGGGGAGGACACTGAAGCTTTCTTT. It translates to CATKQGEDTEAFF.

The gene calls are TRBV18 and TRBJ2-3; weak D call: TRBD1 (6 bases). The CDR3 loop spans 14 amino acids. Germline values: CDR1 KGHSH, CDR2 LQKENI. V was cut by 3 bases and J by 0 bases, with 7 bases left in between. The CDR3 loop reads CASSPDSSTDTQYF. Here the CDR3 DNA reads TGTGCCAGCTCACCGGACAGTAGCACAGATACGCAGTATTTT.

The gene calls are TRBV9 and TRBJ2-2, with a tentative D call TRBD2 (6 bases). The ends were cut back, 4 bases at V and 3 bases at J, with 13 bases in the middle. From germline, CDR1 is SGDLS and CDR2 YYNGEE. There are 15 residues in the CDR3. CDR3 region: CASSFRDLDTGELFF. In DNA, the CDR3 is TGTGCCAGCAGCTTCCGGGACTTGGACACCGGGGAGCTGTTTTTT.

This rearrangement joins TRBV28 to TRBJ2-7; no reliable D call. From germline, CDR1 is MDHEN and CDR2 SYDVKM. CDR3 length equals 16 residues. Trimming removed 5 bases from V and 0 bases from J, with 17 bases in between. In nucleotides, the CDR3 is TGTGCCAGCAGTCCGCCAGGAACTCACGGCTCCTACGAGCAGTACTTC. Encoded protein: CASSPPGTHGSYEQYF.

This clone appeared once. J is TRBJ2-5 and V is TRBV18, with 9 bases aligning to TRBD1. CDR1 is KGHSH, CDR2 LQKENI, per germline. The ends lost 2 bases at V and 6 bases at J; junction bases unmatched: 7. The CDR3 covers 15 residues. The CDR3 is CASSPATGGGKTQYF. The CDR3 DNA sequence: TGTGCCAGCTCACCAGCCACAGGGGGCGGAAAGACCCAGTACTTC.

This chain uses TRBV6-6 with TRBJ1-2, with TRBD1 identical over 11 bases. The CDR3 has 14 amino acids. Per germline, CDR1 MNHNY and CDR2 SVGAGI (reference sequence). J was trimmed by 8 bases and V by 4 bases; bases with no gene match: 6. The CDR3 nucleotides are TGTGCCAGCAGTTGGACAGGGGGCGGTTGGGGCTACACCTTC. This sequence encodes CASSWTGGGWGYTF.

The chain combines TRBV7-3 with TRBJ2-1, with unresolved D. The CDR3 consists of 13 residues. Germline CDR1 SGHTA, CDR2 FQGTGA. Trimming left V 3 bases short and J 8 bases short, with 11 bases between. The CDR3 loop reads CASSLEFVDEQFF. DNA for the CDR3: TGTGCCAGCAGCTTGGAGTTTGTTGATGAGCAGTTCTTC.

This chain connects TRBV18 to TRBJ1-1, with 9 bases fitting TRBD1. CDR1 is KGHSH and CDR2 is LQKENI in the germline V gene. The V segment lost 3 bases and the J segment 1 base; nucleotides outside the gene matches: 0. This CDR3 comprises 14 residues. The CDR3 here is CASSPGQGNTEAFF. The CDR3 DNA is TGTGCCAGCTCACCGGGACAGGGGAACACTGAAGCTTTCTTT. Drawing the rest from reference TRBV18 and TRBJ1-1, the complete variable domain is NAGVMQNPRHLVRRRGQEARLRCSPMKGHSHVYWYRQLPEEGLKFMVYLQKENIIDESGMPKERFSAEFPKEGPSILRIQQVVRGDSAAYFCASSPGQGNTEAFFGQGTRLTVV.

J is TRBJ2-5 and V is TRBV15; tentative D call: TRBD1 (5 bases). V was clipped by 1 base and J by 5 bases, with 11 bases between them. Germline CDR1 reads LNHNV; CDR2 reads YYDKDF (reference sequence). The CDR3 extends over 14 amino acids. DNA of the CDR3: TGTGCCACCAGCAGAGGAGCAGGGTGGGAGACCCAGTACTTC. Amino acid sequence: CATSRGAGWETQYF.

This chain joins TRBV19 and TRBJ1-4; D is undetermined. There are 15 residues in the CDR3. V dropped 3 bases and J dropped 3 bases, with 11 bases sitting between them. Germline CDR1 LNHDA, CDR2 SQIVND (reference sequence). The CDR3 sequence is CASSMIGAANEKLFF. The CDR3 DNA reads TGTGCCAGTAGTATGATCGGCGCGGCTAATGAAAAACTGTTTTTT.

This clone was observed a handful of times. The chain is built from TRBV2 and TRBJ1-2; no definite D call. The CDR3 is 13 residues long. V was trimmed by 5 bases and J by 4 bases, leaving 11 bases between them. Germline V gene lookup returns CDR1 SNHLY and CDR2 FYNNEI. CDR3 amino acids: CASSTGKGYGYTF. The CDR3, as DNA: TGTGCCAGCAGTACGGGGAAGGGCTATGGCTACACCTTC.